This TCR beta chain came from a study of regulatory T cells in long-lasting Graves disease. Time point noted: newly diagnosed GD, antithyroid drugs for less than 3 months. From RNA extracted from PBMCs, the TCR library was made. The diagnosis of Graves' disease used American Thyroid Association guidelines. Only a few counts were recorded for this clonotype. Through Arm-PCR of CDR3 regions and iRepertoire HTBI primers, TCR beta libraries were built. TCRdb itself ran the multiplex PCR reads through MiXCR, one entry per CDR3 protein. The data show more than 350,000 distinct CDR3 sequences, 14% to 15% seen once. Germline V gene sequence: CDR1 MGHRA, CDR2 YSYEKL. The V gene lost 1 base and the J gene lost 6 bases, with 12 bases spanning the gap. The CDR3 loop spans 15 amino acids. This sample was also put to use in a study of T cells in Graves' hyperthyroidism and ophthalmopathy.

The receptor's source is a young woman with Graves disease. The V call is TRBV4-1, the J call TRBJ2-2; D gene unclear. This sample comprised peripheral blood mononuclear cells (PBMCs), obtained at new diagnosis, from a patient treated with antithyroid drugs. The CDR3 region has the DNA TGCGCCAGCAGCCAAGTGGCGCATCGGCCCGGGGAGCTGTTTTTT. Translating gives CASSQVAHRPGELFF.